This T cell receptor beta chain was identified in a study of CD4 T cells in relation to SARS-CoV-2 and coronaviruses. About the study: Median patient age was around 42 years, spanning 21 to 72 years.

The repertoire was sequenced with immunoSEQ multiplex PCR; TCRdb's copy has only in-frame clones and lacks some. Among 30,000 to 45,000 clones, 70% to 85% were seen once, and the ten largest hold less than 3%. The CDR3 is 14 residues long. After removal of 7 bases from V and 1 base from J, the junction contained 6 bases not matched to a gene. Per the germline V gene, CDR1 is MNHEY and CDR2 is SVGAGI. Overall study results and limits: Each donor contributed either pre-pandemic or post-infection samples, not both. Around 60% of donors had memory CD4+ clonotypes crossrecognizing SARS-CoV-2 and common cold coronavirus spike.

Concerning this clone: Antigen specificity is unknown.

Input material: memory CD4+ T cells from PBMCs, cultured in vitro. The sequence came from an adult with COVID-19. The V call is TRBV6-5, the J call TRBJ2-5; 7 bases are shared with TRBD2. In DNA, the CDR3 is TGTGCCAGCACTAGAGCGGGGCCCCAAGAGACCCAGTACTTC. It translates to CASTRAGPQETQYF.